These 18 T cell receptor beta chains were all obtained from the same sample, sequenced in a study of response to subunit inactivated influenza vaccine. In TCRdb, the RT-PCR reads were re-called with MiXCR into one record per CDR3 protein. The table records over 650,000 distinct CDR3 sequences, less than 20% of them present only once. Material: PBMCs from blood, obtained roughly 5 days after vaccination. The receptors derive from a man aged 45-60 years who received an inactivated influenza vaccine.

The rearrangement joins TRBV15 to TRBJ2-1; D gene uncertain. Germline V CDR1 and CDR2: LNHNV, YYDKDF (reference sequence). The CDR3 covers 12 residues. Trimming took off 2 bases at V and 10 bases at J, with 9 bases between the two ends. CDR3 sequence: CATSRSSAEQFF. The CDR3 DNA reads TGTGCCACCAGCAGAAGCTCGGCGGAGCAGTTCTTC. Using reference TRBV15 and TRBJ2-1 for the parts outside the CDR3, the full variable domain is DAMVIQNPRYQVTQFGKPVTLSCSQTLNHNVMYWYQQKSSQAPKLLFHYYDKDFNNEADTPDNFQSRRPNTSFCFLDIRSPGLGDTAMYLCATSRSSAEQFFGPGTRLTVL.

V is TRBV5-1 and J is TRBJ2-7; possible D gene TRBD2, 6 bases. The V gene lost 4 bases and the J gene lost 4 bases, with 15 bases spanning the gap. The CDR3 sequence is 14 residues long. CDR1 is SGHRS and CDR2 is YFSETQ in the germline V gene. CDR3 protein: CASSPAAGWYEQYF. For the CDR3, the DNA is TGCGCCAGCAGCCCAGCGGCGGGATGGTACGAGCAGTACTTC.

The chain uses TRBV6-5 and TRBJ2-3; TRBD2 might be the D (6 bases). Germline values: CDR1 MNHEY, CDR2 SVGAGI. This CDR3 has 15 residues. V was trimmed by 3 bases and J by 2 bases, leaving 12 bases between them. The CDR3 DNA follows: TGTGCCAGCAGTTATTCTGGACTACACACAGATACGCAGTATTTT. This codes for CASSYSGLHTDTQYF.

Written as DNA, the CDR3 is TGTGCCAGCAGTGAAGCCGGGGAGCTGTTTTTT. This sequence encodes CASSEAGELFF. This rearrangement joins TRBV2 to TRBJ2-2; D call uncertain. Germline loops: CDR1 SNHLY, CDR2 FYNNEI. CDR3 size: 11 residues. V was pared by 0 bases and J by 7 bases, with 0 bases between.

The rearrangement joins TRBV6-2 or TRBV6-3 to TRBJ1-2; 9 bases line up with TRBD1. V lost 6 bases to trimming and J lost 8 bases; unmatched junction nucleotides: 7. The germline gives CDR1 MNHEY, CDR2 SVGEGT. The CDR3 covers 13 residues. The CDR3 nucleotides read TGTGCCAGCAGCCGGGACAGGGTGAGAGGCTACACCTTC. This gives the protein CASSRDRVRGYTF.

This chain links TRBV6-1 with TRBJ1-6; D gene ambiguous. The CDR3 has 15 residues. V lost 5 bases, J lost 5 bases, and 13 bases lay in between. CDR1 and CDR2 from the germline V gene are MNHNS and SASEGT. The CDR3 DNA reads as TGTGCCAGCAGTCGCGGGAGATATGATAATTCACCCCTCCACTTT. This codes for CASSRGRYDNSPLHF.

This clonotype was recorded many times. Relative to the germline gene, one junction end is altered; a read error may explain this. This sequence joins TRBV5-1 and TRBJ2-5; D is uncertain. Germline V lookup: CDR1 SGHRS, CDR2 YFSETQ. The CDR3 loop spans 12 amino acids. The CDR3 region is CASSLVGETQYF. The CDR3 DNA sequence: TGTGCCAGCAGCTTAGTAGGGGAGACCCAGTACTTC.

The chain joins TRBV29-1 to TRBJ2-6; 8 bases are a match to TRBD2. V lost 4 bases, J lost 3 bases, and 5 bases stayed unmatched. Per the germline V gene, CDR1 is SQVTM and CDR2 is ANQGSEA. CDR3 length equals 15 residues. The CDR3 DNA follows: TGCAGCGTTGCCGGGGGGGGTTTTGGGGCCAACGTCCTGACTTTC. Its protein is CSVAGGGFGANVLTF.

This clonotype has ten or more counts. The V and J genes are TRBV5-1 and TRBJ2-2, with 7 bases fitting TRBD1. V shed 1 base and J 1 base; nucleotides not matched to a gene: 4. CDR1 is SGHRS and CDR2 is YFSETQ in the germline V gene. The CDR3 covers 16 residues. The CDR3 here is CASSLTGAVNTGELFF. For the CDR3, the DNA is TGCGCCAGCAGCTTGACAGGGGCCGTGAACACCGGGGAGCTGTTTTTT.

There are a few counts of this clonotype. The J gene is TRBJ2-7, the V gene TRBV10-3, with 12 nucleotides matching TRBD2. Germline assignment: CDR1 ENHRY and CDR2 SYGVKD. Trimming cost V 10 bases and J 3 bases; bases outside gene matches: 4. CDR3 length equals 13 residues. The CDR3 here is CATTTSGGYEQYF. CDR3 coding DNA: TGTGCCACCACGACTAGCGGGGGCTACGAGCAGTACTTC.

The DNA for the CDR3 is TGTGCCAGCAGTTACAGAACTAGCGCCGAGCAGTTCTTC. Amino acids: CASSYRTSAEQFF. The V call is TRBV6-2 or TRBV6-3, the J call TRBJ2-1; 7 positions match TRBD2. V was clipped by 2 bases and J by 10 bases; unmatched bases: 5. This CDR3 spans 13 amino acids. Germline V gene sequence: CDR1 MNHEY, CDR2 SVGEGT.

The CDR3 loop reads CATSDAGTGPRQPQHF. CDR3 DNA sequence: TGTGCCACCAGTGATGCCGGGACGGGGCCCCGTCAGCCCCAGCATTTT. The genes are TRBV24-1 and TRBJ1-5; TRBD1 might be the D (5 bases). Germline V gene sequence: CDR1 KGHDR, CDR2 SFDVKD. The ends were cut back, 3 bases at V and 6 bases at J, with 17 bases in the middle. There are 16 residues in the CDR3.

A few counts support this clonotype. The V gene is TRBV2, the J gene TRBJ2-3; 9 nucleotides line up with TRBD2. The junction had 26 bases not matched to a gene; V was cut back by 4 bases and J by 6 bases. This CDR3 has 21 amino acids. Germline CDR1 is SNHLY and CDR2 is FYNNEI. The CDR3 spells CASSGYPIDGTLAGSPDTQYF. For the CDR3, the DNA is TGTGCCAGCAGTGGATATCCTATCGACGGGACTCTAGCGGGATCCCCTGATACGCAGTATTTT.

This clonotype was detected only a few times. This rearrangement joins TRBV21-1 to TRBJ2-5. TRBV21-1 constitutes a pseudogene. The CDR3 sequence is 18 residues long. In DNA form, the CDR3 reads TGTGCCAGCAGTCCAAAAGGTCCTGGGTCCGGGTACCAAGAGACCCAGTACTTC. Translation: CASSPKGPGSGYQETQYF.

To note about this clonotype: The conserved phenylalanine or tryptophan normally closing the CDR3 is absent here, so this likely arose from a read error. This sequence joins TRBV15 and TRBJ2-3, with 9 bases matching TRBD2. CDR1 is LNHNV, CDR2 YYDKDF, per germline (reference sequence). The CDR3 loop spans 19 amino acids. V gave up 2 bases and J gave up 3 bases; unmatched junction bases: 15. The CDR3 protein is CATSRSPYEGLAGTDTQYS. For the CDR3, the DNA is TGTGCCACCAGCAGATCCCCTTATGAGGGTCTAGCGGGGACAGATACGCAGTATTCT.

V usage is TRBV7-2 and J usage is TRBJ1-1; D is possibly TRBD1 (5 bases). The CDR3 covers 15 residues. The V gene's germline CDR1 is SGHTA and CDR2 FQGNSA. V was clipped by 3 bases and J by 3 bases, with 14 bases between them. The CDR3 bases are TGTGCCAGCAGCTTGGCCGGGGGAATTGACACTGAAGCTTTCTTT. Translating it yields CASSLAGGIDTEAFF.

This clonotype was detected only a few times. The CDR3 protein is CSARAQGAYETQYF. DNA of the CDR3: TGCAGTGCTAGAGCACAGGGGGCATACGAGACCCAGTACTTC. V and J are TRBV20-1 and TRBJ2-5; 9 nucleotides align to TRBD1. Germline assignment: CDR1 DFQATT and CDR2 SNEGSKA (reference sequence). V lost 1 base and J lost 5; bases outside the gene matches: 5. This CDR3 region has 14 residues.

The chain carries TRBV3-1 and TRBJ1-4; 7 bases are shared with TRBD1. Germline V gene sequence: CDR1 LGHDT, CDR2 YNNKEL (reference sequence). CDR3 length equals 14 residues. Trimming at V came to 1 base and at J to 10 bases, leaving 6 bases not matched to a gene. CDR3 sequence reads: CASSQVGQVGKLFF. In DNA, the CDR3 is TGTGCCAGCAGCCAAGTAGGACAGGTCGGAAAACTGTTTTTT.